The 20 T cell receptor beta chains below were found in one sample sequenced in a study of identical twins. TCRdb ran MiXCR on the 5' RACE reads and lists one entry per CDR3 protein. In the table there are about 900,000 distinct CDR3 sequences, roughly an eighth of which are singletons. The sample was also linked to a second study, of yellow fever vaccine responses in identical twins.

Sequenced input: PBMCs. Receptors were obtained from a woman aged 18 to 35 in good health.

V and J are TRBV29-1 and TRBJ2-3; D gene unclear. The CDR3 has 13 residues. Germline loops: CDR1 SQVTM, CDR2 ANQGSEA. V lost 7 bases and J lost 7, with 18 bases in between. The CDR3 DNA follows: TGCAGCGCCGCAAATCCACCTAAAAATACGCAGTATTTT. Translated: CSAANPPKNTQYF.

V and J are TRBV11-2 and TRBJ2-7; D uncertain. The germline V gene has CDR1 SGHAT and CDR2 FQNNGV. V lost 4 bases to trimming and J lost 0 bases, with 7 bases between them. This CDR3 is built from 13 residues. Here the CDR3 reads CASSSLRSYEQYV. The DNA for the CDR3 is TGTGCCAGCAGCTCCCTTCGCTCCTACGAGCAGTACGTC.

The chain joins TRBV4-1 to TRBJ2-1, with D maybe TRBD2 (6 bases). V was shortened by 4 bases and J by 5 bases, with 12 bases between the two germline ends. CDR3 length: 14 amino acids. CDR1 MGHRA and CDR2 YSYEKL come from the germline V gene. CDR3 DNA: TGCGCCAGCAGCCGATCGGGACTTAACAATGAGCAGTTCTTC. Amino acids: CASSRSGLNNEQFF.

This clonotype was recorded a few times. J is TRBJ2-7 and V is TRBV4-1; 9 bases are a match to TRBD2. CDR1 is MGHRA, CDR2 YSYEKL, per germline. The V segment lost 4 bases and the J segment 2 bases; nucleotides outside the gene matches: 3. The CDR3 is 14 amino acids. CDR3 bases: TGCGCCAGCAGCCCGGGCGGGAGGGCCTACGAGCAGTACTTC. This translates into CASSPGGRAYEQYF.

This clonotype came up many times. The chain has TRBV20-1 and TRBJ2-7; 9 positions agree with TRBD2. CDR1 is DFQATT and CDR2 is SNEGSKA in the germline V gene (reference sequence). The CDR3 covers 13 residues. With 2 bases clipped from V and 4 bases from J, the junction kept 3 bases outside the gene matches. The CDR3 protein is CSARTLAGYEQYF. CDR3 bases: TGCAGTGCTAGAACACTAGCGGGTTACGAGCAGTACTTC.

This clonotype was seen once. A much larger clone is a single base away; this may be a read error. The chain couples TRBV28 to TRBJ2-7, with no clear D. Trimming pared 3 bases from V and 4 bases from J, leaving 7 bases between. The germline V gene has CDR1 MDHEN and CDR2 SYDVKM. This CDR3 contains 12 residues. CDR3 in DNA: TGTGCCAGCAGTTTGATGGAGTACGAGCAGTACTTC. Translation: CASSLMEYEQYF.

The V call is TRBV4-1, the J call TRBJ2-5; the match to TRBD2 covers 10 bases. J gave up 3 bases and V 1 base, and 8 bases lay outside the gene matches. Germline V gene sequence: CDR1 MGHRA, CDR2 YSYEKL. The CDR3 spans 17 residues. The CDR3 DNA reads TGCGCCAGCAGCCAAGTGTTTCTTGGACTAGCGGAAGAGACCCAGTACTTC. Protein product: CASSQVFLGLAEETQYF.

This clonotype was found many times. V gene TRBV5-1 combines with J gene TRBJ2-2, with D tentatively TRBD1 or TRBD2 (5 bases each). V dropped 0 bases and J dropped 7 bases, with 13 bases sitting between them. The CDR3 totals 15 residues. CDR1 is SGHRS, CDR2 YFSETQ, per germline. The CDR3 DNA reads as TGCGCCAGCAGCTTGGCCGGGGCCTTGAACGGGGAGCTGTTTTTT. Protein product: CASSLAGALNGELFF. Filled out from reference TRBV5-1 and TRBJ2-2, the complete variable domain reads KAGVTQTPRYLIKTRGQQVTLSCSPISGHRSVSWYQQTPGQGLQFLFEYFSETQRNKGNFPGRFSGRQFSNSRSEMNVSTLELGDSALYLCASSLAGALNGELFFGEGSRLTVL.

This clonotype was counted only a few times. J is TRBJ2-7 and V is TRBV7-8; a possible D gene is TRBD2 (6 bases). The CDR3 has 16 residues. Germline V lookup: CDR1 SGHVS, CDR2 FQNEAQ. V gave up 3 bases and J gave up 3 bases, with 18 bases separating them. The CDR3 sequence: CASSFARGGLHYEQYF. The CDR3 DNA follows: TGTGCCAGCAGCTTTGCTCGGGGAGGTCTCCACTACGAGCAGTACTTC.

This clonotype was detected ten times or more. V gene TRBV5-1 combines with J gene TRBJ1-3; D is ambiguous. Trimming took off 1 base at V and 3 bases at J, with 17 bases between the two ends. Per the germline V gene, CDR1 is SGHRS and CDR2 is YFSETQ. CDR3 size: 17 residues. DNA of the CDR3: TGCGCCAGCAGCTTGAGTGGGTCGGCTTTAGGTGGAAACACCATATATTTT. Translating it yields CASSLSGSALGGNTIYF.

This clonotype was picked up a small number of times. The rearrangement joins TRBV5-1 to TRBJ2-6; D is unclear. This CDR3 region has 16 residues. V was pared by 0 bases and J by 2 bases, with 9 bases between. CDR1 is SGHRS, CDR2 YFSETQ, per germline. DNA of the CDR3: TGCGCCAGCAGCTTGGCAGGATCCGCTGGGGCCAACGTCCTGACTTTC. Protein sequence: CASSLAGSAGANVLTF.

This chain connects TRBV29-1 to TRBJ2-1, with 8 bases aligning to TRBD1. CDR3 length: 14 residues. V gave up 6 bases and J gave up 8 bases; unmatched junction bases: 12. CDR1 and CDR2 (germline): SQVTM, ANQGSEA. CDR3 bases: TGCAGCGTCGCCTTTACGACAGGGGTCGATGAGCAGTTCTTC. Its protein product is CSVAFTTGVDEQFF.

This rearrangement joins TRBV14 to TRBJ2-7; 9 bases map to TRBD1. The V gene's germline CDR1 is SGHDN and CDR2 FVKESK. The CDR3 sequence is 15 residues long. J was trimmed by 5 bases and V by 1 base; bases with no gene match: 6. Written as DNA, the CDR3 is TGTGCCAGCAGCCAAGCCCCGGGACAGGGAAACGAGCAGTACGTC. Translation: CASSQAPGQGNEQYV.

This chain links TRBV7-8 with TRBJ2-1; maybe TRBD2 (5 bases). CDR3 length: 18 residues. V was cut by 2 bases and J by 9 bases, with 26 bases left in between. CDR1 SGHVS and CDR2 FQNEAQ come from the germline V gene. CDR3 DNA: TGTGCCAGCAGCTTAAGGGCGGGCAGCCCCTACGTACTCGGTGAGCAGTTCTTC. Amino acids: CASSLRAGSPYVLGEQFF. The whole variable domain, filled in from reference TRBV7-8 and TRBJ2-1, reads GAGVSQSPRYKVAKRGQDVALRCDPISGHVSLFWYQQALGQGPEFLTYFQNEAQLDKSGLPSDRFFAERPEGSVSTLKIQRTQQEDSAVYLCASSLRAGSPYVLGEQFFGPGTRLTVL.

This clonotype was recorded a few times. This rearrangement joins TRBV5-1 to TRBJ2-5; D is perhaps TRBD1 (6 bases). The CDR3 runs to 15 residues. Trimming shortened V by 1 base and J by 5 bases, and 15 bases separated the two germline ends. In germline, CDR1 is SGHRS, CDR2 YFSETQ. CDR3 bases: TGCGCCAGCAGCTTGCGGTCAGGGGTCGGCGAGACCCAGTACTTC. This translates into CASSLRSGVGETQYF.

The rearrangement joins TRBV28 to TRBJ2-5; no firm D call. V lost 4 bases to trimming and J lost 2 bases, with 20 bases between them. This CDR3 is 17 amino acids long. Germline CDR1 is MDHEN and CDR2 is SYDVKM. CDR3 region: CASSSSFSGRIQETQYF. DNA of the CDR3: TGTGCCAGCAGTTCATCTTTCTCCGGACGGATACAAGAGACCCAGTACTTC.

The chain couples TRBV7-9 to TRBJ2-7; 10 bases are a match to TRBD1. Germline CDR1 reads SEHNR; CDR2 reads FQNEAQ (reference sequence). Trimming took 4 bases from V and 2 from J; bases not matched to a gene: 5. The CDR3 has 15 residues. CDR3 in amino acids: CASSWDRGKTYEQYF. The CDR3 DNA reads as TGTGCCAGCAGCTGGGACAGGGGAAAAACCTACGAGCAGTACTTC.

This clonotype turned up a few times. The chain couples TRBV6-5 to TRBJ1-6; perhaps TRBD1 as D (5 bases). The CDR3 covers 14 residues. Germline CDR1 is MNHEY and CDR2 is SVGAGI. V was trimmed by 0 bases and J by 10 bases, leaving 10 bases between them. CDR3 sequence reads: CASSYSTGGSPLHF. The CDR3 nucleotides are TGTGCCAGCAGTTACTCAACGGGGGGGTCACCCCTCCACTTT.

This clonotype was observed at least ten times. The rearrangement joins TRBV28 to TRBJ2-2, with 7 bases lining up with TRBD1. The CDR3 has 17 residues. Germline assignment: CDR1 MDHEN and CDR2 SYDVKM. V was clipped by 5 bases and J by 1 base; unmatched bases: 10. As DNA, the CDR3 is TGTGCCAGCAGTCCCCCGAGGACAGGACTGAACACCGGGGAGCTGTTTTTT. Its translation: CASSPPRTGLNTGELFF. Supplemented by reference TRBV28 and TRBJ2-2, the full variable domain reads DVKVTQSSRYLVKRTGEKVFLECVQDMDHENMFWYRQDPGLGLRLIYFSYDVKMKEKGDIPEGYSVSREKKERFSLILESASTNQTSMYLCASSPPRTGLNTGELFFGEGSRLTVL.

This clonotype was seen only a few times. The CDR3 protein is CASSSPRGRDRETQYF. DNA of the CDR3: TGCGCCAGCAGCTCACCCAGGGGGCGTGATCGAGAGACCCAGTACTTC. The chain joins TRBV5-1 to TRBJ2-5; 8 bases fit TRBD1. V was clipped by 3 bases and J by 4 bases; unmatched bases: 11. CDR3 length: 16 amino acids. Looked up from germline, CDR1 is SGHRS and CDR2 is YFSETQ.